One sample yielded the 17 T cell receptor beta chains listed below, sequenced in a study of blood T cell repertoires in COVID-19. Clones were read by immunoSEQ multiplex PCR, and TCRdb kept only the in-frame ones, dropping some. The sample consists of 450,000 to 500,000 clones, approximately 91% of them appearing once. The specimen was PBMCs or T cells enriched from blood (not recorded which). Receptors were obtained from a woman aged 60 to 75 who had recovered from COVID-19.

In the case of this clone: The sample contains more than one DNA sequence encoding this CDR3. The chain recombines TRBV5-1 with TRBJ1-2, with D maybe TRBD1 (6 bases). This CDR3 spans 14 amino acids. V gave up 2 bases and J gave up 2 bases, with 10 bases separating them. Germline CDR1 reads SGHRS; CDR2 reads YFSETQ. DNA for the CDR3: TGCGCCAGCAGCTTACAGGGATTCAACTATGGCTACACCTTC. Translation: CASSLQGFNYGYTF.

The V call is TRBV6-5, the J call TRBJ1-4; D not resolved. V was clipped by 6 bases and J by 6 bases, with 17 bases between them. This CDR3 has 15 amino acids. Germline V gene lookup returns CDR1 MNHEY and CDR2 SVGAGI. CDR3 protein: CASSPGKGWDEKLFF. The CDR3 DNA reads TGTGCCAGCAGCCCCGGGAAAGGGTGGGATGAAAAACTGTTTTTT.

The V call is TRBV2, the J call TRBJ1-1, with 7 bases lining up with TRBD1. The CDR3 extends over 14 amino acids. Germline V gives CDR1 SNHLY, CDR2 FYNNEI. The ends lost 2 bases at V and 5 bases at J; junction bases unmatched: 5. Here the CDR3 DNA reads TGTGCCAGCAGTGAACCCAGGGGGAGGACTGAAGCTTTCTTT. It specifies CASSEPRGRTEAFF.

A few counts support this clone. The chain combines TRBV7-9 with TRBJ1-4, with D unresolved. Trimming removed 5 bases at V and 3 bases at J, with 10 bases between. Germline lookup yields CDR1 SEHNR and CDR2 FQNEAQ (reference sequence). The CDR3 consists of 14 residues. The CDR3 DNA reads as TGTGCCAGCAGCCAGACAATGCCTAATGAAAAACTGTTTTTT. Protein: CASSQTMPNEKLFF. The entire variable domain, with the rest obtained from reference TRBV7-9 and TRBJ1-4, is as follows: DTGVSQNPRHKITKRGQNVTFRCDPISEHNRLYWYRQTLGQGPEFLTYFQNEAQLEKSRLLSDRFSAERPKGSFSTLEIQRTEQGDSAMYLCASSQTMPNEKLFFGSGTQLSVL.

The chain recombines TRBV3-1 (or the pseudogene TRBV3-2) with TRBJ1-6, with 8 bases lining up with TRBD1. The length of the CDR3 is 15 residues. CDR1 is LGHDT, CDR2 YNNKEL, per germline (reference sequence). With V trimmed by 3 bases and J by 10 bases, 8 bases remained unmatched. CDR3 DNA: TGTGCCAGCAGCCATTCCCAGGGGGCTAAATCACCCCTCCACTTT. Translation: CASSHSQGAKSPLHF.

As DNA, the CDR3 is TGTGCCAGCAGCTTGGGGACAGGGGGCACTGAAGCTTTCTTT. It specifies CASSLGTGGTEAFF. The chain uses TRBV6-5 and TRBJ1-1; 11 nucleotides align to TRBD1. The CDR3 covers 14 residues. Germline V gives CDR1 MNHEY, CDR2 SVGAGI. The trim removed 6 bases at V and 4 bases at J, leaving 4 bases unmatched.

The chain has TRBV19 and TRBJ1-5; D unclear. The CDR3 is 13 residues long. The V gene's germline CDR1 is LNHDA and CDR2 SQIVND (reference sequence). The ends were cut back, 3 bases at V and 1 base at J, with 4 bases in the middle. CDR3 protein: CASSIESNQPQHF. The CDR3 DNA is TGTGCCAGTAGTATTGAGAGCAATCAGCCCCAGCATTTT.

This rearrangement joins TRBV23-1 to TRBJ2-7; possible D gene TRBD1, 5 bases. TRBV23-1 is designated an ORF whose function remains uncertain. V shed 6 bases and J shed 4 bases, with 16 bases lying between them. The CDR3 is 14 residues long. The CDR3 sequence: CASSLRAWSYEQYV. CDR3 sequence (DNA): TGCGCCAGCAGCCTCAGGGCGTGGTCTTACGAGCAGTACGTC.

The genes are TRBV5-1 and TRBJ1-4; D gene unclear. The CDR3 is 15 amino acids. Germline CDR1 SGHRS, CDR2 YFSETQ. Trimming took off 2 bases at V and 5 bases at J, with 13 bases between the two ends. The CDR3 is CASSLEGAENEKLFF. The CDR3 DNA is TGCGCCAGCAGCTTAGAGGGCGCGGAGAATGAAAAACTGTTTTTT.

The chain links TRBV27 to TRBJ2-5, with 7 bases fitting TRBD1. The V segment lost 1 base and the J segment 4 bases; nucleotides outside the gene matches: 3. Germline loops: CDR1 MNHEY, CDR2 SMNVEV (reference sequence). This CDR3 has 14 residues. This chain's CDR3 is CASSLLPGGETQYF. The CDR3 nucleotides are TGTGCCAGCAGTTTATTGCCAGGGGGAGAGACCCAGTACTTC.

V and J are TRBV27 and TRBJ1-1; the D gene is possibly TRBD1 (5 bases). The germline gives CDR1 MNHEY, CDR2 SMNVEV (reference sequence). V was pared by 4 bases and J by 0 bases, with 12 bases between. The CDR3 is made up of 15 amino acids. The CDR3 reads CASSSGWGLNTEAFF. The CDR3 nucleotides are TGTGCCAGCAGTTCGGGCTGGGGCTTGAACACTGAAGCTTTCTTT.

The chain joins TRBV6-1 to TRBJ2-7, with D perhaps matching TRBD2 (5 bases). V shed 0 bases and J shed 3 bases, with 6 bases lying between them. The germline gives CDR1 MNHNS, CDR2 SASEGT. The CDR3 loop spans 13 amino acids. The CDR3 region is CASSEARVYEQYV. DNA of the CDR3: TGTGCCAGCAGTGAAGCGAGGGTCTACGAGCAGTACGTC.

This chain connects TRBV6-6 to TRBJ1-2; D possibly corresponds to TRBD1 (5 bases). CDR1 is MNHNY and CDR2 is SVGAGI in the germline V gene (reference sequence). The germline V and J ends were trimmed by 4 bases and 2 bases, with 14 bases remaining between them. The CDR3 spans 15 residues. The CDR3 DNA sequence: TGTGCCAGCAGTTTATTCGGGGGGACGAACTATGGCTACACCTTC. Translated: CASSLFGGTNYGYTF.

This chain joins TRBV5-1 and TRBJ1-3; D is unresolved. The V gene lost 0 bases and the J gene lost 1 base, with 11 bases spanning the gap. The CDR3 has 16 amino acids. CDR1 and CDR2 (germline): SGHRS, YFSETQ. This CDR3 reads CASSLGVSGSGNTIYF. Written as DNA, the CDR3 is TGCGCCAGCAGCTTGGGGGTTTCGGGGTCTGGAAACACCATATATTTT.

This clone was counted between two and nine times. The chain recombines TRBV4-2 with TRBJ1-3; 8 positions agree with TRBD1. In germline, CDR1 is LGHNA, CDR2 YNFKEQ. Trimming removed 0 bases from V and 3 bases from J; junction bases left unmatched: 10. The CDR3 is 18 residues long. The CDR3 sequence: CASSQDFTLQGGGNTIYF. CDR3 bases: TGTGCCAGCAGCCAAGATTTCACTTTACAGGGGGGTGGAAACACCATATATTTT.

The rearrangement joins TRBV4-1 to TRBJ1-1; 8 bases match TRBD1. This CDR3 comprises 18 residues. Germline V gene lookup returns CDR1 MGHRA and CDR2 YSYEKL. Losses at the gene ends were 0 bases for V and 2 bases for J; bases not matched to a gene: 11. The CDR3 DNA reads TGCGCCAGCAGCCAAGATGGGCCGGGACAGGCCCTCAACACTGAAGCTTTCTTT. This translates into CASSQDGPGQALNTEAFF.

This clone came up once. The rearrangement joins TRBV18 to TRBJ2-5; 9 bases are shared with TRBD1. In germline, CDR1 is KGHSH, CDR2 LQKENI. V shed 1 base, J shed 7 bases, and the junction held 7 bases outside the gene matches. This CDR3 region has 15 residues. Here the CDR3 reads CASSPQDRGAVTQYF. The CDR3 DNA reads TGTGCCAGCTCACCACAGGACAGGGGCGCGGTGACCCAGTACTTC.